What follows are 28 T cell receptor beta chains derived from one specimen sequenced in a study of blood T cell repertoires in COVID-19. Only in-frame clones appear in the TCRdb table, and some are missing; sequencing was by immunoSEQ multiplex PCR. The repertoire holds about 150,000 clones, with around 75% as singletons. Material: peripheral blood. These receptors all come from an older woman with COVID-19, enrolled during active disease.

The chain links TRBV30 to TRBJ2-1, with D maybe TRBD2 (6 bases). V was shortened by 0 bases and J by 8 bases, with 17 bases between the two germline ends. This CDR3 has 15 amino acids. CDR1 and CDR2 (germline): GTSNPN, SVGIG (reference sequence). The CDR3 coding sequence is TGTGCCTGGAGTGTACCTGCGGGGTTTAGAGATGAGCAGTTCTTC. Residues: CAWSVPAGFRDEQFF.

This clone was seen only a few times. The chain combines TRBV7-2 with TRBJ1-1; D might be TRBD1 (6 bases). V was shortened by 6 bases and J by 1 base, with 12 bases between the two germline ends. The V gene's germline CDR1 is SGHTA and CDR2 FQGNSA. The CDR3 runs 14 residues. The CDR3 loop reads CASRPGHANTEAFF. CDR3 in DNA: TGTGCCAGCAGGCCGGGACACGCGAACACTGAAGCTTTCTTT.

The chain has TRBV21-1 and TRBJ1-4; TRBD1, the D gene given by the table, was not confirmed from the DNA. TRBV21-1 represents a pseudogene. This CDR3 is 18 amino acids long. CDR3 loop: CASSTPRGTDATNEKLFF. The CDR3 DNA reads as TGTGCCAGCAGCACCCCGAGGGGGACAGATGCAACTAATGAAAAACTGTTTTTT.

The chain carries TRBV4-1 and TRBJ1-3; a possible D gene is TRBD1 (5 bases). The ends were cut back, 2 bases at V and 4 bases at J, with 12 bases in the middle. The CDR3 extends over 15 amino acids. From germline, CDR1 is MGHRA and CDR2 YSYEKL. The CDR3 coding sequence is TGCGCCAGCAGCCAAACCGGGACTCCGGGAAACACCATATATTTT. This translates into CASSQTGTPGNTIYF.

This chain uses TRBV7-3 with TRBJ2-5; 11 positions match TRBD1. Per the germline V gene, CDR1 is SGHTA and CDR2 is FQGTGA. The CDR3 contains 14 residues. The J segment lost 5 bases and the V segment lost 5 bases, leaving 4 bases of the junction unmatched. CDR3 sequence (DNA): TGTGCCAGCAGCCCTGGGACAGGGGGTGAGACCCAGTACTTC. Its translation: CASSPGTGGETQYF.

As DNA, the CDR3 is TGTGCCAGTAGTATGGTAGGGAGCGGAGAGACCCAGTACTTC. Translating gives CASSMVGSGETQYF. This chain connects TRBV19 to TRBJ2-5; TRBD2 is a possible D gene (5 bases). The germline V and J ends were trimmed by 3 bases and 4 bases, with 12 bases remaining between them. This CDR3 region has 14 residues. Per germline, CDR1 LNHDA and CDR2 SQIVND (reference sequence).

The chain has TRBV5-6 and TRBJ2-5; 8 nucleotides agree with TRBD2. Germline-derived CDR1 and CDR2 are SGHDT and YYEEEE. The CDR3 totals 14 residues. V gave up 7 bases and J gave up 5 bases; unmatched junction bases: 10. The chain's CDR3 is CASLGGGGSETQYF. CDR3 bases: TGTGCCAGCCTGGGGGGCGGGGGGTCGGAGACCCAGTACTTC.

J is TRBJ1-2 and V is TRBV5-1, with TRBD1 identical over 7 bases. V lost 6 bases to trimming and J lost 0 bases; unmatched junction nucleotides: 8. The CDR3 covers 15 residues. The germline V gene encodes CDR1 SGHRS and CDR2 YFSETQ. The CDR3 sequence: CASIGTAGTNYGYTF. CDR3 bases: TGCGCCAGCATAGGGACAGCGGGCACTAACTATGGCTACACCTTC. Drawing the rest from reference TRBV5-1 and TRBJ1-2, the complete variable domain is KAGVTQTPRYLIKTRGQQVTLSCSPISGHRSVSWYQQTPGQGLQFLFEYFSETQRNKGNFPGRFSGRQFSNSRSEMNVSTLELGDSALYLCASIGTAGTNYGYTFGSGTRLTVV.

In this sample, this clone turned up once. The CDR3 region has the DNA TGTGCCAGCAGCCACCAGCCGGGACAGGATTACGAGCAGTACTTC. Protein product: CASSHQPGQDYEQYF. This chain links TRBV2 with TRBJ2-7, with TRBD1 matching over 8 bases. Germline values: CDR1 SNHLY, CDR2 FYNNEI. This CDR3 has 15 amino acids. The ends lost 6 bases at V and 4 bases at J; junction bases unmatched: 11. The full variable domain, with the rest looked up from reference TRBV2 and TRBJ2-7, is EPEVTQTPSHQVTQMGQEVILRCVPISNHLYFYWYRQILGQKVEFLVSFYNNEISEKSEIFDDQFSVERPDGSNFTLKIRSTKLEDSAMYFCASSHQPGQDYEQYFGPGTRLTVT.

This clone was picked up one time. The chain uses TRBV7-3 and TRBJ2-1, with 7 bases aligning to TRBD1. CDR3 length: 15 residues. CDR1 SGHTA and CDR2 FQGTGA come from the germline V gene. The V segment lost 5 bases and the J segment 0 bases; nucleotides outside the gene matches: 4. The CDR3 bases are TGTGCCAGCAGCCCAGGGGGTAGCTCCTACAATGAGCAGTTCTTC. It translates to CASSPGGSSYNEQFF.

The J gene is TRBJ2-6, the V gene TRBV2, with TRBD1 as a possible D gene (6 bases). Germline V CDR1 and CDR2: SNHLY, FYNNEI. V dropped 4 bases and J dropped 2 bases, with 6 bases sitting between them. The CDR3 spans 14 residues. As DNA, the CDR3 is TGTGCCAGCAGTGGGACAGCTGGGGCCAACGTCCTGACTTTC. It yields the protein CASSGTAGANVLTF.

The V call is TRBV19, the J call TRBJ2-3; 10 nucleotides line up with TRBD1. The germline V gene encodes CDR1 LNHDA and CDR2 SQIVND (reference sequence). With V trimmed by 9 bases and J by 4 bases, 7 bases remained unmatched. The length of the CDR3 is 14 residues. The CDR3 sequence is CASKRDRGSDTQYF. The CDR3, as DNA: TGTGCCAGCAAGAGGGACAGGGGATCAGATACGCAGTATTTT.

The gene calls are TRBV28 and TRBJ2-3; tentatively, D is TRBD2 (6 bases). CDR3 length: 13 amino acids. Germline CDR1 reads MDHEN; CDR2 reads SYDVKM. Trimming left V 6 bases short and J 6 bases short, with 13 bases between. The CDR3 coding sequence is TGTGCCAGCAGCCGAGCAGGGAGGGATACGCAGTATTTT. It is translated as CASSRAGRDTQYF.

The chain carries TRBV27 and TRBJ1-1, with D maybe TRBD1 (5 bases). The V end lost 11 bases, the J end lost 3 bases, and 19 bases lay between the germline ends. This CDR3 spans 14 amino acids. CDR1 MNHEY and CDR2 SMNVEV come from the germline V gene (reference sequence). CDR3 in DNA: TGTGCCGGTCAGCAGGGAATTCGGTACACTGAAGCTTTCTTT. As protein: CAGQQGIRYTEAFF.

CDR3 in DNA: TGTGCCAGCAGCCCCGAGCTCCATTCACCCCTCCACTTT. Amino acids: CASSPELHSPLHF. The chain has TRBV11-2 and TRBJ1-6; D gene uncertain. The CDR3 length is 13 residues. CDR1 is SGHAT and CDR2 is FQNNGV in the germline V gene. V was shortened by 5 bases and J by 8 bases, with 10 bases between the two germline ends.

The chain is built from TRBV7-2 and TRBJ1-4, with D uncertain. CDR3 length: 15 amino acids. Trimming took 5 bases from V and 1 from J, leaving 11 bases between them. Germline CDR1 SGHTA, CDR2 FQGNSA. CDR3 protein: CASSRSGKTNEKLFF. Written as DNA, the CDR3 is TGTGCCAGCAGCCGCTCGGGTAAAACTAATGAAAAACTGTTTTTT.

V usage is TRBV14 and J usage is TRBJ2-7; D might be TRBD2 (6 bases). The CDR3 is made up of 15 amino acids. Germline V CDR1 and CDR2: SGHDN, FVKESK. Trimming pared 4 bases from V and 6 bases from J, leaving 19 bases between. The CDR3 nucleotides read TGTGCCAGCAGCCCGGGGGTTCTGACTACGGGCGAGCAGTACTTC. Encoded protein: CASSPGVLTTGEQYF. Using reference TRBV14 and TRBJ2-7 for the parts outside the CDR3, the full variable domain is EAGVTQFPSHSVIEKGQTVTLRCDPISGHDNLYWYRRVMGKEIKFLLHFVKESKQDESGMPNNRFLAERTGGTYSTLKVQPAELEDSGVYFCASSPGVLTTGEQYFGPGTRLTVT.

The V gene is TRBV7-2, the J gene TRBJ1-2; 8 bases match TRBD1. The length of the CDR3 is 14 residues. Germline V gene lookup returns CDR1 SGHTA and CDR2 FQGNSA. Germline trimming cut 4 bases from V and 8 bases from J; bases unmatched to any gene: 9. Here the CDR3 reads CASSSQRGTGGYTF. CDR3 sequence (DNA): TGTGCCAGCAGCTCTCAGAGGGGGACAGGCGGCTACACCTTC.

This clone was picked up a small number of times. The chain links TRBV12-5 to TRBJ1-2; 7 bases are a match to TRBD1. The CDR3 contains 14 residues. V trimming: 2 bases; J trimming: 7 bases; junction bases outside the gene matches: 7. CDR1 and CDR2 (germline): LGHNT, FRNRAP. The CDR3 is CASGLIGGAFGYTF. CDR3 coding DNA: TGTGCTAGTGGTTTGATAGGGGGCGCGTTTGGCTACACCTTC.

This chain connects TRBV3-1 (or the pseudogene TRBV3-2) to TRBJ2-6; D unresolved. The germline V gene has CDR1 LGHDT and CDR2 YNNKEL (reference sequence). Deletions cut 2 bases from V and 7 bases from J, with 3 bases between. The CDR3 is 12 residues long. In DNA, the CDR3 is TGTGCCAGCAGCCAATTAGCCAACGTCCTGACTTTC. Translation gives CASSQLANVLTF.

This clone was recorded once. The chain couples TRBV5-6 to TRBJ1-6; unclear D gene. There are 16 residues in the CDR3. Germline CDR1 is SGHDT and CDR2 is YYEEEE. Trimming left V 4 bases short and J 0 bases short, with 11 bases between. The CDR3 is CASSNPTHSYNSPLHF. CDR3 coding DNA: TGTGCCAGCAGCAACCCGACACACTCCTATAATTCACCCCTCCACTTT.

The DNA of the CDR3 is TGTGCCAGCAAGCAGGGCGGAAACACCGGGGAGCTGTTTTTT. Translated, it gives CASKQGGNTGELFF. V gene TRBV7-3 combines with J gene TRBJ2-2; D perhaps matches TRBD1 (5 bases). With 7 bases removed from V and 2 bases from J, the gap between germline ends came to 11 bases. The CDR3 runs to 14 residues. Per the germline V gene, CDR1 is SGHTA and CDR2 is FQGTGA.

This clone was seen just once. The V and J genes are TRBV28 and TRBJ2-3; weak D call: TRBD2 (6 bases). The CDR3 totals 15 residues. Germline V gene sequence: CDR1 MDHEN, CDR2 SYDVKM. V was shortened by 1 base and J by 3 bases, with 11 bases between the two germline ends. CDR3 sequence reads: CASSLYGGRTDTQYF. DNA of the CDR3: TGTGCCAGCAGTTTATATGGGGGGAGGACAGATACGCAGTATTTT.

V is TRBV6-5 and J is TRBJ2-3, with 7 positions matching TRBD2. This CDR3 region has 15 residues. Germline lookup yields CDR1 MNHEY and CDR2 SVGAGI. V lost 8 bases, J lost 1 base, and 9 bases stayed unmatched. The CDR3 DNA reads TGTGCCAGCCGCGACCCGGGGGGACGCACAGATACGCAGTATTTT. Protein product: CASRDPGGRTDTQYF.

The DNA of the CDR3 is TGCGCCAGCAGCCAAGATGGGTCGGGACTAGCGGGGGGTAGGGGTACGCAGTATTTT. This translates into CASSQDGSGLAGGRGTQYF. The rearrangement links TRBV4-3 to TRBJ2-3; 15 bases align to TRBD2. The junction had 12 bases not matched to a gene; V was cut back by 0 bases and J by 8 bases. Looked up from germline, CDR1 is LGHNA and CDR2 is YSLEER. The CDR3 consists of 19 residues.

The genes are TRBV24-1 and TRBJ2-2; 9 bases match TRBD2. This CDR3 is 14 amino acids long. J was trimmed by 7 bases and V by 9 bases; bases with no gene match: 8. Germline CDR1 reads KGHDR; CDR2 reads SFDVKD. The CDR3 DNA reads as TGTGCCACCGGGACTAGCTTAACAGGCGGGGAGCTGTTTTTT. It yields the protein CATGTSLTGGELFF.

The chain combines TRBV5-6 with TRBJ2-7; 8 nucleotides line up with TRBD2. This CDR3 region has 14 residues. Unmatched junction bases numbered 8, after V lost 3 bases and J lost 6 bases. CDR1 SGHDT and CDR2 YYEEEE come from the germline V gene. The CDR3: CASSSRTSWGEQYF. DNA of the CDR3: TGTGCCAGCAGCTCCCGGACTAGCTGGGGCGAGCAGTACTTC.

The rearrangement links TRBV11-2 to TRBJ2-7, with a weak D call TRBD1 (6 bases). The CDR3 is 15 amino acids. Trimming shortened V by 1 base and J by 4 bases, and 14 bases separated the two germline ends. The germline V gene has CDR1 SGHAT and CDR2 FQNNGV. CDR3 nucleotide sequence: TGTGCCAGCAGCTTAGTAGGCAGGGGTCAATACGAGCAGTACTTC. Its translation: CASSLVGRGQYEQYF.